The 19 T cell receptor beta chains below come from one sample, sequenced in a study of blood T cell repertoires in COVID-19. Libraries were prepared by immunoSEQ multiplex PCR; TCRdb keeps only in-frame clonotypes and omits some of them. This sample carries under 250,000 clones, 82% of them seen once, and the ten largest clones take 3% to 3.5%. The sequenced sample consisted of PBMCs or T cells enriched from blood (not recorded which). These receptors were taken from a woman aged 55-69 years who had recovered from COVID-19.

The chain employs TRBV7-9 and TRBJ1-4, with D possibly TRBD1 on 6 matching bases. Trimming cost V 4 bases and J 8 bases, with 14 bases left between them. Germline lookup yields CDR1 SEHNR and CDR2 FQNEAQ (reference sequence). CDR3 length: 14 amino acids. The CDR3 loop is CASSSLRGREKLFF. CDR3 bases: TGTGCCAGCAGCTCGCTCAGGGGACGAGAAAAACTGTTTTTT.

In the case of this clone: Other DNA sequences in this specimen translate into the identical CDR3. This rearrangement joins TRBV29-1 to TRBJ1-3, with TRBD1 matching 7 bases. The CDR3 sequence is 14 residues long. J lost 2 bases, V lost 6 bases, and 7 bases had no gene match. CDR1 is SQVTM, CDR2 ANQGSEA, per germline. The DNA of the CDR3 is TGCAGCGTGGACAGCACAGGGGCTGGAAACACCATATATTTT. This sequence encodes CSVDSTGAGNTIYF.

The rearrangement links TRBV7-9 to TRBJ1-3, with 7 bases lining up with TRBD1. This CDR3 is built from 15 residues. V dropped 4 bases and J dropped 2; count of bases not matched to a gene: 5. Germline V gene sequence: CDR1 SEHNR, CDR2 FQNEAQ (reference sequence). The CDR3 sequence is CASSWTGSPGNTIYF. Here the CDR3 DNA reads TGTGCCAGCAGCTGGACAGGTTCTCCTGGAAACACCATATATTTT.

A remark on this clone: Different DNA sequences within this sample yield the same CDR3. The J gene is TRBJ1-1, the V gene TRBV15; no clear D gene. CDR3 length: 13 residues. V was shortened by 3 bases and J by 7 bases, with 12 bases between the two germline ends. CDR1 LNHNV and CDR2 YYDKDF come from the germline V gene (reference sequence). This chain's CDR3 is CATSRVGGGEAFF. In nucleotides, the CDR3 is TGTGCCACCAGCAGGGTAGGAGGAGGTGAAGCTTTCTTT. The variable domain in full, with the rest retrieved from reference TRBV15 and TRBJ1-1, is DAMVIQNPRYQVTQFGKPVTLSCSQTLNHNVMYWYQQKSSQAPKLLFHYYDKDFNNEADTPDNFQSRRPNTSFCFLDIRSPGLGDTAMYLCATSRVGGGEAFFGQGTRLTVV.

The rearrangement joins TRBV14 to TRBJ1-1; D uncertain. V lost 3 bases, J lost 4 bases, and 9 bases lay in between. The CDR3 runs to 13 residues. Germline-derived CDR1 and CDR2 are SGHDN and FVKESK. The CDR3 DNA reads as TGTGCCAGCAGCCAGCTTAGGAGCACTGAAGCTTTCTTT. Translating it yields CASSQLRSTEAFF.

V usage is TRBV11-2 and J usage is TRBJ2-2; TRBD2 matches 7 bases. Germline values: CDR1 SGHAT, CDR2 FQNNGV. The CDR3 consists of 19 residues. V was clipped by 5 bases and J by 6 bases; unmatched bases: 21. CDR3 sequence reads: CASSRLDQTKHRGAGELFF. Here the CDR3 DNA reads TGTGCCAGCAGCCGATTAGATCAGACAAAACATCGGGGGGCCGGGGAGCTGTTTTTT. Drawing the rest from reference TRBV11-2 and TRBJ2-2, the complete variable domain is EAGVAQSPRYKIIEKRQSVAFWCNPISGHATLYWYQQILGQGPKLLIQFQNNGVVDDSQLPKDRFSAERLKGVDSTLKIQPAKLEDSAVYLCASSRLDQTKHRGAGELFFGEGSRLTVL.

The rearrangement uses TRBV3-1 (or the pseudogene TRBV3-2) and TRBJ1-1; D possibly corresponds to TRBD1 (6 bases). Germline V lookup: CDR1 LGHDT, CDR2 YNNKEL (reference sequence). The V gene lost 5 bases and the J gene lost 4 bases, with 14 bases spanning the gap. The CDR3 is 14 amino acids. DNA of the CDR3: TGTGCCAGCAGCAAACTATCAGGGGCCACTGAAGCTTTCTTT. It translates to CASSKLSGATEAFF.

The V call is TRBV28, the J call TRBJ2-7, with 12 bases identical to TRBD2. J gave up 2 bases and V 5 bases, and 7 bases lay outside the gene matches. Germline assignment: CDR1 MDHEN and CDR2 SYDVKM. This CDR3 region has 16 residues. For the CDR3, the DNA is TGTGCCAGCAGTCCTCAAGGACTAGCGGGAACCTACGAGCAGTACTTC. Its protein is CASSPQGLAGTYEQYF.

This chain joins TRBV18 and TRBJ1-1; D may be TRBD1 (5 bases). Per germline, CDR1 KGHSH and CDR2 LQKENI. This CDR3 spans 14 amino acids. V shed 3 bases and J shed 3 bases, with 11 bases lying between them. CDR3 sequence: CASSPGHVDTEAFF. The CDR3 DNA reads TGTGCCAGCTCACCTGGACATGTCGACACTGAAGCTTTCTTT.

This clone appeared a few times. The CDR3 DNA reads TGTGCCAGCAGCCCGAGAAACGACAGGGATCCGGCAATCACAGATACGCAGTATTTT. Translation gives CASSPRNDRDPAITDTQYF. The genes are TRBV14 and TRBJ2-3, with TRBD1 matching over 7 bases. V lost 4 bases, J lost 2 bases, and 18 bases stayed unmatched. CDR3 length equals 19 residues. Germline CDR1 and CDR2: SGHDN and FVKESK.

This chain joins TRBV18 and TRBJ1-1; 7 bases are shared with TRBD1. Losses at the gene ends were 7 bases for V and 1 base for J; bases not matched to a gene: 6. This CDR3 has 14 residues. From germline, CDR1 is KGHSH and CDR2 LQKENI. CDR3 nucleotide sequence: TGTGCCAGCTGCCTCCCAGGGGGGAACACTGAAGCTTTCTTT. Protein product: CASCLPGGNTEAFF.

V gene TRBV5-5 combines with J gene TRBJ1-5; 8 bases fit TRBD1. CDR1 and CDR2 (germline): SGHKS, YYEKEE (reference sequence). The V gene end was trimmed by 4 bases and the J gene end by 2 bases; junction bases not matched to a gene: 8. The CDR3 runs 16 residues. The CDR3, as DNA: TGTGCCAGCAGCGTAGATGGACAGGGTGGCAATCAGCCCCAGCATTTT. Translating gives CASSVDGQGGNQPQHF.

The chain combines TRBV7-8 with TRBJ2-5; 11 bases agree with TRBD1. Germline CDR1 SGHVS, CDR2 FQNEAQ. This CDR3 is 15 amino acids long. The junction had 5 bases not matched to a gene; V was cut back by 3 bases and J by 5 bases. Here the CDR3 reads CASSFQDRGQETQYF. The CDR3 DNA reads TGTGCCAGCAGCTTCCAGGACAGGGGGCAGGAGACCCAGTACTTC.

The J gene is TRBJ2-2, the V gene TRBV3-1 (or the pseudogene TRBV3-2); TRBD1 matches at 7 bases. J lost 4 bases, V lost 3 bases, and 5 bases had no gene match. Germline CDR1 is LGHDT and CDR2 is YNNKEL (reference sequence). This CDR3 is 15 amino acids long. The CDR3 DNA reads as TGTGCCAGCAGCCACCGAGGACAGGCCACCGGGGAGCTGTTTTTT. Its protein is CASSHRGQATGELFF.

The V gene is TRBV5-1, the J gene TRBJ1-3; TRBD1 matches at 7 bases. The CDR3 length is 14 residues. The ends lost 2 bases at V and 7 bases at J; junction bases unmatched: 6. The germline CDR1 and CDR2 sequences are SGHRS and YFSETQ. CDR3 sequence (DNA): TGCGCCAGCAGCTTCGGACAGGACCATAACACCATATATTTT. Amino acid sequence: CASSFGQDHNTIYF.

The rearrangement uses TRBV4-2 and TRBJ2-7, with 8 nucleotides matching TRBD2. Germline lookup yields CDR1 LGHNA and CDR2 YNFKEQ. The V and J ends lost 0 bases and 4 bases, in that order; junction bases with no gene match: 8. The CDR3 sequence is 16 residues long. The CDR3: CASSQELSGTSYEQYF. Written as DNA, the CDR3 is TGTGCCAGCAGCCAAGAACTTAGCGGGACCTCTTACGAGCAGTACTTC.

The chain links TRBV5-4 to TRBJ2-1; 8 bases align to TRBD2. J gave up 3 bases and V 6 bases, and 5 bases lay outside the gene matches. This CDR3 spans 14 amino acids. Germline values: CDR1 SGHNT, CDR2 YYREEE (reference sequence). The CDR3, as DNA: TGTGCCAGCACAGCGGGGGCCAACTACAATGAGCAGTTCTTC. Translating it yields CASTAGANYNEQFF.

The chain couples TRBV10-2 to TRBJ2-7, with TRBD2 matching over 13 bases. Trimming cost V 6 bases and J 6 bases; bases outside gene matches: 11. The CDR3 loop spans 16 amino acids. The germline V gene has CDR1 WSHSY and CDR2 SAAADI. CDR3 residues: CASRRTSGSERSEQYF. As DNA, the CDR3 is TGCGCCAGCAGACGGACTAGCGGGAGTGAGAGGAGCGAGCAGTACTTC.

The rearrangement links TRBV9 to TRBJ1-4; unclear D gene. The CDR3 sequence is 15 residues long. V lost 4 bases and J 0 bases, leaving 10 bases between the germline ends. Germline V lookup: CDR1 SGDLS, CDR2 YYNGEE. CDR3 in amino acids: CASSPSGPTNEKLFF. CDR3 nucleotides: TGTGCCAGCAGCCCGTCAGGTCCAACTAATGAAAAACTGTTTTTT.